This TCR beta chain was observed in a study of shared clonotypes between healthy human individuals. CDR3 size: 15 residues. Germline V CDR1 and CDR2: MDHEN, SYDVKM. V was cut by 2 bases and J by 0 bases, with 7 bases left in between. CD8 cells classed as naive were CD45RO-negative and positively selected for CCR7, excluding terminally differentiated effector memory CD45RA+ cells. Clones were sequenced by immunoSEQ multiplex PCR, and TCRdb holds only the in-frame ones, with some missing. The data show approximately 2,000,000 clones, with just over 90% seen just once and around 1.7% held by the top ten.

The sequenced sample was naive CD8+ T cells from PBMCs. J is TRBJ2-2 and V is TRBV28; D is unresolved. The sequence came from a man between 18 and 29 years old in good health. Some clones in this sample may be carry-over from other donors' samples. The CDR3 DNA follows: TGTGCCAGCAGTTTAGGGCGGACGAACACCGGGGAGCTGTTTTTT. Translation: CASSLGRTNTGELFF.